The clone carrying this T cell receptor beta chain has only a few counts. The sample originates from a study of CD8+ T cells in alopecia areata. Treatment reported: oral pan-JAK inhibitor, 5-10 mg twice daily. The V end was cut by 5 bases, the J end by 2 bases, with 9 bases between. Germline loops: CDR1 MNHNS, CDR2 SASEGT. The CDR3 runs to 13 residues. Extraction and reverse transcription of RNA yielded cDNA as the sequencing template. Measured with immunoSEQ multiplex PCR; TCRdb has only the in-frame clones, and not every one. The sample carries about 250,000 clones, roughly 60% recorded once. The material was CD4+ T cells sorted from blood, obtained around week 53, from a patient treated with tofacitinib. This clonotype originated in a human donor with alopecia areata. The chain couples TRBV6-1 to TRBJ1-2, with a weak D call TRBD1 (5 bases). The CDR3 nucleotides are TGTGCCAGCAGTCCGACAGACAACTATGGCTACACCTTC. It codes for CASSPTDNYGYTF.